The 19 T cell receptor beta chains below all came from one sample that was sequenced in a study of blood T cell repertoires in COVID-19. This table comes from immunoSEQ multiplex PCR, and its TCRdb copy is limited to in-frame clones, with some not included. This table holds roughly 24,000 clones, about 77% found once. Sequencing used peripheral blood. These receptors were collected from a man at least 80 years old with active or convalescent COVID-19.

This clone showed up just a few times. V gene TRBV21-1 combines with J gene TRBJ1-1. TRBV21-1 is a recognized pseudogene. The CDR3 has 17 amino acids. This CDR3 is CASSKGGGRDVDTEAFF. The CDR3 bases are TGTGCCAGCAGCAAAGGGGGAGGGAGGGACGTGGACACTGAAGCTTTCTTT.

This chain links TRBV9 with TRBJ2-1, with 11 nucleotides matching TRBD2. Germline loops: CDR1 SGDLS, CDR2 YYNGEE. The CDR3 loop spans 16 amino acids. Unmatched junction bases numbered 3, after V lost 3 bases and J lost 1 base. Here the CDR3 DNA reads TGTGCCAGCAGCGGGCTAGCGGGAGGTTCCTACAATGAGCAGTTCTTC. It specifies CASSGLAGGSYNEQFF. Combining the CDR3 with reference TRBV9 and TRBJ2-1 gives the whole variable domain DSGVTQTPKHLITATGQRVTLRCSPRSGDLSVYWYQQSLDQGLQFLIQYYNGEERAKGNILERFSAQQFPDLHSELNLSSLELGDSALYFCASSGLAGGSYNEQFFGPGTRLTVL.

This chain links TRBV28 with TRBJ1-5; 7 bases agree with TRBD1. The germline gives CDR1 MDHEN, CDR2 SYDVKM. V lost 6 bases, J lost 4 bases, and 9 bases stayed unmatched. The CDR3 runs to 15 residues. The CDR3 protein is CASRPGTVRNQPQHF. The CDR3 DNA follows: TGTGCCAGCAGGCCTGGGACAGTGAGGAATCAGCCCCAGCATTTT.

The rearrangement uses TRBV12-3 or TRBV12-4 and TRBJ2-7, with D possibly matching TRBD1 (5 bases). The length of the CDR3 is 12 residues. Trimming shortened V by 6 bases and J by 5 bases, and 11 bases separated the two germline ends. The CDR3 reads CASRERGNEQYF. DNA of the CDR3: TGTGCCAGCAGAGAAAGGGGAAACGAGCAGTACTTC.

This rearrangement joins TRBV11-3 to TRBJ2-6; TRBD1 matches at 7 bases. Germline V CDR1 and CDR2: SGHNT, YENEEA. V gave up 1 base and J gave up 0 bases; unmatched junction bases: 3. The CDR3 contains 17 residues. The CDR3 here is CASSLGTGLSGANVLTF. CDR3 DNA: TGTGCCAGCAGCTTAGGGACAGGACTCTCTGGGGCCAACGTCCTGACTTTC.

J is TRBJ2-3 and V is TRBV7-2; D call uncertain. V lost 5 bases and J 5 bases, leaving 11 bases between the germline ends. The CDR3 is 13 amino acids. Germline V gene data show CDR1 as SGHTA and CDR2 as FQGNSA. CDR3 in amino acids: CASSRLVRDTQYF. The CDR3 region has the DNA TGTGCCAGCAGCCGACTGGTTCGAGATACGCAGTATTTT.

The V call is TRBV29-1, the J call TRBJ2-5; 7 nucleotides line up with TRBD1. J lost 3 bases, V lost 3 bases, and 10 bases had no gene match. CDR3 length: 15 residues. Germline CDR1 reads SQVTM; CDR2 reads ANQGSEA. CDR3 sequence (DNA): TGCAGCGTTGAGCGACAGGGAATCTTGGAAGAGACCCAGTACTTC. Amino acids: CSVERQGILEETQYF.

The chain has TRBV28 and TRBJ1-5, with a weak D call TRBD1 (6 bases). Per germline, CDR1 MDHEN and CDR2 SYDVKM. The CDR3 contains 16 residues. V was cut by 6 bases and J by 0 bases, with 15 bases left in between. The CDR3 region has the DNA TGTGCCAGCAGGGAAGGGGGTGGGTATAGCAATCAGCCCCAGCATTTT. The encoded protein is CASREGGGYSNQPQHF.

J is TRBJ2-7 and V is TRBV11-2, with 9 bases that match TRBD2. Germline V gives CDR1 SGHAT, CDR2 FQNNGV. With 4 bases clipped from V and 7 bases from J, the junction kept 11 bases outside the gene matches. This CDR3 has 15 residues. In DNA form, the CDR3 reads TGTGCCAGCAGCTCACTAGCGGGTAAACCCCTGGAGCAGTACTTC. It specifies CASSSLAGKPLEQYF.

In the case of this clone: The same CDR3 can be traced to other DNA sequences in this sample. This chain uses TRBV27 with TRBJ2-3; 8 nucleotides line up with TRBD2. There are 14 residues in the CDR3. Germline values: CDR1 MNHEY, CDR2 SMNVEV (reference sequence). V lost 6 bases, J lost 1 base, and 3 bases stayed unmatched. Here the CDR3 DNA reads TGTGCCAGCAGCTCAGCGGGAGGCACAGATACGCAGTATTTT. Translated: CASSSAGGTDTQYF.

This chain uses TRBV7-8 with TRBJ2-3; 13 bases agree with TRBD2. After removal of 8 bases from V and 11 bases from J, the junction contained 7 bases not matched to a gene. The CDR3 has 13 amino acids. Germline V gene lookup returns CDR1 SGHVS and CDR2 FQNEAQ. The CDR3 here is CASYGTSGKVQYF. The CDR3, as DNA: TGTGCCAGCTACGGGACTAGCGGGAAGGTGCAGTATTTT.

The chain uses TRBV2 and TRBJ1-6; 8 bases align to TRBD1. Trimming cost V 6 bases and J 9 bases; bases outside gene matches: 7. Germline-derived CDR1 and CDR2 are SNHLY and FYNNEI. The CDR3 length is 14 residues. The CDR3 DNA follows: TGTGCCAGCAGCGGACAGGGTTCAACTTCACCCCTCCACTTT. Translated, it gives CASSGQGSTSPLHF.

J is TRBJ2-7 and V is TRBV6-5; 7 bases agree with TRBD2. The germline gives CDR1 MNHEY, CDR2 SVGAGI. The CDR3 has 13 residues. The V segment lost 4 bases and the J segment 5 bases; nucleotides outside the gene matches: 5. Written as DNA, the CDR3 is TGTGCCAGCAGTTCACAAGGGACTAACGAGCAGTACTTC. Amino acids: CASSSQGTNEQYF.

This clone is labeled medium-sized. V usage is TRBV4-1 and J usage is TRBJ1-2; D is uncertain. The germline V and J ends were trimmed by 3 bases and 10 bases, with 15 bases remaining between them. The CDR3 is 13 amino acids. In germline, CDR1 is MGHRA, CDR2 YSYEKL. The CDR3 loop is CASSHLTLIDYTF. Written as DNA, the CDR3 is TGCGCCAGCAGCCACCTCACCCTAATAGACTACACCTTC.

This clone was counted once. The chain uses TRBV19 and TRBJ2-7; TRBD1 aligns across 9 bases. J gave up 7 bases and V 6 bases, and 4 bases lay outside the gene matches. The germline gives CDR1 LNHDA, CDR2 SQIVND (reference sequence). CDR3 length equals 12 residues. As DNA, the CDR3 is TGTGCCAGTAGAAAGACAGGGGGGGAGCAGTACTTC. Amino acid sequence: CASRKTGGEQYF.

V and J are TRBV5-1 and TRBJ1-5; no clear D gene. The CDR3 sequence is 15 residues long. CDR1 and CDR2 from the germline V gene are SGHRS and YFSETQ. V dropped 0 bases and J dropped 0 bases, with 7 bases sitting between them. DNA of the CDR3: TGCGCCAGCAGCTTGGTCGGGGATAGCAATCAGCCCCAGCATTTT. Protein sequence: CASSLVGDSNQPQHF.

The rearrangement links TRBV28 to TRBJ2-7, with D possibly matching TRBD1 (5 bases). From germline, CDR1 is MDHEN and CDR2 SYDVKM. The CDR3 is made up of 14 amino acids. With 6 bases removed from V and 4 bases from J, the gap between germline ends came to 16 bases. CDR3 nucleotide sequence: TGTGCCAGCAGGCCTCGACAGTCGCGGTACGAGCAGTACTTC. Translating it yields CASRPRQSRYEQYF. Supplemented by reference TRBV28 and TRBJ2-7, the full variable domain reads DVKVTQSSRYLVKRTGEKVFLECVQDMDHENMFWYRQDPGLGLRLIYFSYDVKMKEKGDIPEGYSVSREKKERFSLILESASTNQTSMYLCASRPRQSRYEQYFGPGTRLTVT.

This chain connects TRBV6-5 to TRBJ2-1; D call uncertain. V lost 8 bases and J 0 bases, leaving 8 bases between the germline ends. The CDR3 sequence is 13 residues long. CDR1 and CDR2 from the germline V gene are MNHEY and SVGAGI. DNA for the CDR3: TGTGCCAGCCAAAGAGACTCCTACAATGAGCAGTTCTTC. Protein: CASQRDSYNEQFF.

V gene TRBV19 combines with J gene TRBJ2-6; D is perhaps TRBD1 (6 bases). V was clipped by 8 bases and J by 3 bases, with 8 bases between them. From germline, CDR1 is LNHDA and CDR2 SQIVND (reference sequence). This CDR3 contains 13 residues. The DNA of the CDR3 is TGTGCCAGTGACAGGTTTGGGGCCAACGTCCTGACTTTC. Residues: CASDRFGANVLTF.